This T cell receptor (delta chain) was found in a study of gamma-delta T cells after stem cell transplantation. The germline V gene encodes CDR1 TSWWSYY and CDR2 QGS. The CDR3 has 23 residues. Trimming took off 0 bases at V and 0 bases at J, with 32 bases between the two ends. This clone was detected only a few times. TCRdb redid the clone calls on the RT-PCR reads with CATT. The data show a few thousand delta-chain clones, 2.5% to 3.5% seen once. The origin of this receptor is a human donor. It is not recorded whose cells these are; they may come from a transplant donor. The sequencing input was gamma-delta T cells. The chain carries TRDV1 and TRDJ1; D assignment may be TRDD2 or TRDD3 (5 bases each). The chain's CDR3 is CALGELGQGSLPYWDQYTDKLIF. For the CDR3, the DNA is TGTGCTCTTGGGGAACTGGGTCAAGGGAGCCTACCTTATTGGGATCAGTACACCGATAAACTCATCTTT.